This T cell receptor (beta chain) stems from a study of blood T cell repertoires in COVID-19. Enrolled through a virtual design, the participants were between roughly 18 and 90 years of age and came from 24 US areas. The V and J ends lost 1 base and 5 bases respectively, with 18 bases between them. CDR1 is MNHEY and CDR2 is SMNVEV in the germline V gene (reference sequence). CDR3 size: 17 residues. Original analysis: Scientists estimated how many nucleated cells there were by amplifying reference gene primers. Clones were sequenced by immunoSEQ multiplex PCR, and TCRdb holds only the in-frame ones, with some missing. The V and J calls and the clone size are those of that table, but D and trimming were determined from the DNA. The sample lists roughly 210,000 clones; roughly 91% were seen once.

This chain joins TRBV27 and TRBJ2-1, with D perhaps TRBD2 (6 bases). The source is a man younger than 40 in a cohort exposed to, infected with or recovered from COVID-19 (not recorded which). Specimen: PBMCs or T cells enriched from blood (not recorded which). CDR3 sequence (DNA): TGTGCCAGCAGTTTATTTGAGGGACTTGGGAACCACAATGAGCAGTTCTTC. This sequence encodes CASSLFEGLGNHNEQFF.